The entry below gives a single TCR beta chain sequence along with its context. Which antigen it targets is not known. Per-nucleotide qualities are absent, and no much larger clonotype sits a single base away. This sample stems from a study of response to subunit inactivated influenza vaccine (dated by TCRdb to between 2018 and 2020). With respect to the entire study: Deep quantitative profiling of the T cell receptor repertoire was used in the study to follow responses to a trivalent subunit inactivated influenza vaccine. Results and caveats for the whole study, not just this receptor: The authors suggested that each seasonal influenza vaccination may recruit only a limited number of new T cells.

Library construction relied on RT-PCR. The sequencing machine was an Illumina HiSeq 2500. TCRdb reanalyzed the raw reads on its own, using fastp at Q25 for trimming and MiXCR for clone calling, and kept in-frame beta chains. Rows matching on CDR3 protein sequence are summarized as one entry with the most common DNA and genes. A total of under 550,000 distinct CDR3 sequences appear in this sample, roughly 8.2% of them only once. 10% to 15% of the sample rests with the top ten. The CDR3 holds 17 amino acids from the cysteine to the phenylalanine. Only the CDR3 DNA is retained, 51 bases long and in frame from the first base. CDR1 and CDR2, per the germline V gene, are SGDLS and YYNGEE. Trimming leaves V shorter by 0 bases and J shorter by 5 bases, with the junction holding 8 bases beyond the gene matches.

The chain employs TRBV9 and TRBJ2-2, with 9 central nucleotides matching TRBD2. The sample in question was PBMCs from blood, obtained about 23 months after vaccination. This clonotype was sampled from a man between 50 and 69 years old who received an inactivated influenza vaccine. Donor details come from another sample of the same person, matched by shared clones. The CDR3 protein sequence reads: CASSVGMWTSETGELFF. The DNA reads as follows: TGTGCCAGCAGCGTAGGAATGTGGACTAGCGAGACCGGGGAGCTGTTTTTT.